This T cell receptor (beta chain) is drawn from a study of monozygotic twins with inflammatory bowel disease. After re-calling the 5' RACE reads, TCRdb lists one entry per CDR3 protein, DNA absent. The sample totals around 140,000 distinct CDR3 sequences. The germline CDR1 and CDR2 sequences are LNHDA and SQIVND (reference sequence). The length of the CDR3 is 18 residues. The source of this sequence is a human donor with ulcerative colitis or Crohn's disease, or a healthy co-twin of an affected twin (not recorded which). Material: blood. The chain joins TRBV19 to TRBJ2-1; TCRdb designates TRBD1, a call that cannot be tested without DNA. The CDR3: CASSIWGSRGSSYNEQFF. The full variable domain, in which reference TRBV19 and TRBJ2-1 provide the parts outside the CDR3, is DGGITQSPKYLFRKEGQNVTLSCEQNLNHDAMYWYRQDPGQGLRLIYYSQIVNDFQKGDIAEGYSVSREKKESFPLTVTSAQKNPTAFYLCASSIWGSRGSSYNEQFFGPGTRLTVL.